Listed below are T cell receptor beta chains from one sample, sequenced in a study of early T cells in non-severe SARS-CoV-2 infection. TCRdb ran MiXCR on the 5' RACE reads and lists one entry per CDR3 protein. In the table there are over 55,000 distinct CDR3 sequences, roughly a tenth of which are singletons. Specimen: whole blood. These receptors were taken from an adult who was a healthcare worker with PCR-confirmed SARS-CoV-2 infection or an uninfected control (not recorded which). The CDR3 runs from the conserved cysteine through the conserved F or W.

cdr3_length v_call cdr3_aa
16 TRBV24-1 CATSGQTSGGADTQYF
17 TRBV19 CASSKGRARDSQETQYF
17 TRBV20-1 CSAKMAPRRIAYNEQFF
14 TRBV12-3/TRBV12-4 CASRPGGRNTEAFF
16 TRBV7-8 CASSTRTSGSTDTQYF
14 TRBV6-4 CASRQSGTGSGYTF
16 TRBV9 CASSVDGAFSTDTQYF
13 TRBV6-6 CASSTQVYNEQFF
15 TRBV7-3 CASSTPGQFKTEAFF
18 TRBV10-3 CAINHGSSGGLSTDTQYF
16 TRBV5-1 CASSLDGVVSGNTIYF
15 TRBV5-6 CASSFGPVRQETQYF
14 TRBV5-4 CASSWDSSYNEQFF
14 TRBV4-1 CASSQISMNTEAFF
15 TRBV3-1 CASSLTFGGGSEAFF
12 TRBV29-1 CSAINPNEKLFF
13 TRBV29-1 CSVASLNTGELFF
15 TRBV27 CASSSEHPSYNEQFF
15 TRBV2 CASSSGQEGTDTQYF
15 TRBV6-6 CATCRPGGRDNEQFF
11 TRBV6-2/TRBV6-3 CASARGNEQFF
14 TRBV29-1 CSVVRLAGDNEQFF
10 TRBV29-1 CSAGFAEAFF
16 TRBV7-2 CASSAKGFLTDNPQYF
15 TRBV9 CASSVDHSSTDTQYF
13 TRBV29-1 CSVGRSSYNEQFF
15 TRBV6-6 CASSAQAATNEKLFF
13 TRBV3-1 CASSQVGKETQYF
12 TRBV29-1 CSVEHVEDTQYF
16 TRBV9 CASSPRGGGRTGELFF
15 TRBV2 CASQSQGISYNEQFF
15 TRBV27 CASSTDRGWKNEQFF
12 TRBV10-3 CAIKDAKNIQYF
12 TRBV18 CASSPDPPEAFF
16 TRBV5-1 CASSPLISGANYGYTF
13 TRBV7-2 CASSFVQRTEAFF
16 TRBV12-3/TRBV12-4 CASSSWDRGETGELFF
13 TRBV5-1 CASSGGTAIEAFF
17 TRBV27 CASSAWGRASSTDTQYF
14 TRBV12-3/TRBV12-4 CASTLDSINQPQHF
14 TRBV6-5 CASSTGLVTDTQYF
12 TRBV10-3 CASRTDREGYTF
13 TRBV14 CASSQGRGSPLHF
13 TRBV6-1 CASSEVDSYGYTF
14 TRBV12-3/TRBV12-4 CASSHRQENTEAFF